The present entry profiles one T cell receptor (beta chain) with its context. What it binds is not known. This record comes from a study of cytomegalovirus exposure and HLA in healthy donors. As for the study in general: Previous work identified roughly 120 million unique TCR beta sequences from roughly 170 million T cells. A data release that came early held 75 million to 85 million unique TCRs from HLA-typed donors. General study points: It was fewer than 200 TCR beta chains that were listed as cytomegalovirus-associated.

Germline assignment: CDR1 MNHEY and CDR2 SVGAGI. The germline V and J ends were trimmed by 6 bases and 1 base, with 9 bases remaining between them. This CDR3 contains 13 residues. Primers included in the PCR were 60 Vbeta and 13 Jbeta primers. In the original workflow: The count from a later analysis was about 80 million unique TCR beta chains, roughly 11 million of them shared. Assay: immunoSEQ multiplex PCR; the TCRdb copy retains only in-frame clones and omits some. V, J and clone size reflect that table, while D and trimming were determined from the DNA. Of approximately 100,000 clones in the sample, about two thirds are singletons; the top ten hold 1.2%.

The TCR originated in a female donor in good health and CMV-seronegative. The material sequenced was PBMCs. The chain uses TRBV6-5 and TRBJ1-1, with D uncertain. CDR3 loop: CASRLNWNTEAFF. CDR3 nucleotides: TGTGCCAGCAGACTTAACTGGAACACTGAAGCTTTCTTT.